This T cell receptor (beta chain) came from a study of T cells in Graves' hyperthyroidism and ophthalmopathy. RNA transcripts provided the source from which TCR beta CDR3 regions were amplified. A set of HTBI primers served as the primers for a first-round RT-PCR of the TCR CDR3. MiXCR, applied by TCRdb to the multiplex PCR reads, yields one record per CDR3 protein. This sample has a few hundred thousand distinct CDR3 sequences; about 13% occur once, and the top ten carry 34%. The PBMCs studied were ones that came from 9 to 10 ml fresh peripheral blood. The CDR3 totals 14 residues. V lost 4 bases and J lost 5; bases outside the gene matches: 5. Germline lookup yields CDR1 MNHEY and CDR2 SVGEGT.

Sequencing input: blood. The TCR was taken from a woman between 35 and 50 years old with Graves' ophthalmopathy. This sequence joins TRBV6-2 or TRBV6-3 and TRBJ2-3, with 8 bases aligning to TRBD2. The CDR3 protein is CASSFGGAQDTQYF. The CDR3 nucleotides are TGTGCCAGCAGTTTCGGGGGGGCCCAAGATACGCAGTATTTT.